Each of the 16 T cell receptor beta chains below was sequenced from the same sample in a study of cytomegalovirus exposure and HLA in healthy donors. The primer mix had 60 Vbeta and 13 Jbeta primers. Profiling relied on immunoSEQ multiplex PCR, and the TCRdb table lists in-frame clones only, not all of them. The sample has about 140,000 clones, and its top ten clones hold roughly 2.6%. The sample comprised PBMCs. The receptors shown here come from a middle-aged man in good health and CMV-seronegative.

J is TRBJ1-2 and V is TRBV6-1, with D possibly being TRBD1 (6 bases). The CDR3 length is 14 residues. Trimming pared 6 bases from V and 4 bases from J, leaving 15 bases between. Looked up from germline, CDR1 is MNHNS and CDR2 is SASEGT. The CDR3 protein is CASRGSGALYGYTF. For the CDR3, the DNA is TGTGCCAGCAGGGGCTCAGGGGCTCTCTATGGCTACACCTTC.

V usage is TRBV13 and J usage is TRBJ1-2, with 7 bases aligning to TRBD1. V shed 5 bases, J shed 4 bases, and the junction held 7 bases outside the gene matches. Per the germline V gene, CDR1 is PRHDT and CDR2 is FYEKMQ (reference sequence). The CDR3 runs 14 residues. CDR3 DNA: TGTGCCAGCAGCCTGGGACAGCAGCTCTATGGCTACACCTTC. This encodes CASSLGQQLYGYTF.

The rearrangement links TRBV7-8 to TRBJ2-6, with 7 positions matching TRBD1. This CDR3 is 16 amino acids long. CDR1 is SGHVS, CDR2 FQNEAQ, per germline. Trimming cost V 2 bases and J 1 base; bases outside gene matches: 2. CDR3 in amino acids: CASSLMGQSGANVLTF. The CDR3 region has the DNA TGTGCCAGCAGCTTAATGGGACAGTCTGGGGCCAACGTCCTGACTTTC.

The gene calls are TRBV4-1 and TRBJ2-7; D is perhaps TRBD1 (5 bases). The CDR3 extends over 15 amino acids. Germline V gene data show CDR1 as MGHRA and CDR2 as YSYEKL. V lost 1 base, J lost 0 bases, and 10 bases lay in between. CDR3: CASSQGGIYSYEQYF. The CDR3 coding sequence is TGCGCCAGCAGCCAAGGGGGCATCTACTCCTACGAGCAGTACTTC.

V usage is TRBV18 and J usage is TRBJ1-5; tentative D call: TRBD1 (5 bases). The CDR3 covers 13 residues. Germline values: CDR1 KGHSH, CDR2 LQKENI. The V gene lost 0 bases and the J gene lost 5 bases, with 5 bases spanning the gap. In DNA form, the CDR3 reads TGTGCCAGCTCACCACCAGGGGATCAGCCCCAGCATTTT. Its translation is CASSPPGDQPQHF.

The rearrangement uses TRBV7-2 and TRBJ2-5; weak D call: TRBD2 (6 bases). The CDR3 has 14 residues. V was clipped by 5 bases and J by 4 bases, with 14 bases between them. In germline, CDR1 is SGHTA, CDR2 FQGNSA. The CDR3 sequence: CASSRDWVRETQYF. The CDR3 DNA is TGTGCCAGCAGCCGGGACTGGGTCCGAGAGACCCAGTACTTC.

The chain is built from TRBV4-2 and TRBJ1-2; 12 bases are shared with TRBD1. Germline values: CDR1 LGHNA, CDR2 YNFKEQ. This CDR3 spans 14 amino acids. Unmatched junction bases numbered 3, after V lost 3 bases and J lost 7 bases. This CDR3 reads CASSHGTGGFGYTF. CDR3 DNA: TGTGCCAGCAGCCATGGGACAGGGGGCTTTGGCTACACCTTC.

The chain links TRBV5-6 to TRBJ1-4; TRBD1 matches 12 bases. V lost 3 bases to trimming and J lost 7 bases; unmatched junction nucleotides: 10. The germline gives CDR1 SGHDT, CDR2 YYEEEE. The CDR3 has 17 residues. CDR3 bases: TGTGCCAGCAGCTCGCCGGGACAGGGGGCCTGGGGTGAAAAACTGTTTTTT. Amino acid sequence: CASSSPGQGAWGEKLFF. The full variable domain, in which reference TRBV5-6 and TRBJ1-4 provide the parts outside the CDR3, is DAGVTQSPTHLIKTRGQQVTLRCSPKSGHDTVSWYQQALGQGPQFIFQYYEEEERQRGNFPDRFSGHQFPNYSSELNVNALLLGDSALYLCASSSPGQGAWGEKLFFGSGTQLSVL.

The chain joins TRBV19 to TRBJ1-6; TRBD1 matches at 10 bases. Germline V gives CDR1 LNHDA, CDR2 SQIVND (reference sequence). V shed 5 bases, J shed 9 bases, and the junction held 13 bases outside the gene matches. The CDR3 runs to 17 residues. The CDR3: CASSHRDRGSAVSPLHF. In DNA, the CDR3 is TGTGCCAGTAGTCACCGGGACAGGGGATCGGCCGTTTCACCCCTCCACTTT.

The CDR3: CASSLWARDTGELFF. The CDR3 nucleotides are TGTGCCAGCAGTTTATGGGCGCGGGACACCGGGGAGCTGTTTTTT. This chain connects TRBV27 to TRBJ2-2, with a possible D match to TRBD2 (5 bases). V was cut by 1 base and J by 3 bases, with 9 bases left in between. This CDR3 is built from 15 residues. Per germline, CDR1 MNHEY and CDR2 SMNVEV (reference sequence).

The chain links TRBV10-3 to TRBJ2-1, with D possibly matching TRBD2 (6 bases). Deletions cut 5 bases from V and 7 bases from J, with 21 bases between. Per germline, CDR1 ENHRY and CDR2 SYGVKD. CDR3 length: 16 residues. The CDR3 DNA is TGTGCCATCAGTTCTGGTGTTAGCGGATCCCAAAATGAGCAGTTCTTC. Amino acid sequence: CAISSGVSGSQNEQFF.

This rearrangement joins TRBV5-6 to TRBJ1-5; 8 bases are shared with TRBD1. From germline, CDR1 is SGHDT and CDR2 YYEEEE. Trimming removed 2 bases from V and 5 bases from J; junction bases left unmatched: 3. The CDR3 contains 14 residues. The CDR3 DNA sequence: TGTGCCAGCAGCTTTGGACAGGGACATCAGCCCCAGCATTTT. It translates to CASSFGQGHQPQHF.

V gene TRBV5-5 combines with J gene TRBJ1-4, with no clear D. Trimming took 0 bases from V and 6 from J, leaving 15 bases between them. Per germline, CDR1 SGHKS and CDR2 YYEKEE (reference sequence). This CDR3 region has 16 residues. DNA for the CDR3: TGTGCCAGCAGCTTGGAAATCACCCTTGGCCATGAAAAACTGTTTTTT. It yields the protein CASSLEITLGHEKLFF.

V is TRBV27 and J is TRBJ1-1, with 7 bases matching TRBD1. V shed 6 bases, J shed 8 bases, and the junction held 9 bases outside the gene matches. CDR3 size: 13 residues. CDR1 is MNHEY, CDR2 SMNVEV, per germline (reference sequence). The CDR3 loop reads CASSLREQGEAFF. CDR3 coding DNA: TGTGCCAGCAGCTTAAGGGAACAGGGGGAAGCTTTCTTT.

The chain is built from TRBV5-4 and TRBJ2-3; TRBD1 might be the D (6 bases). The germline V gene has CDR1 SGHNT and CDR2 YYREEE (reference sequence). This CDR3 is 12 amino acids long. The V end was cut by 4 bases, the J end by 10 bases, with 13 bases between. CDR3 amino acids: CASSLDRSPQYF. CDR3 nucleotide sequence: TGTGCCAGCAGCCTCGACAGGTCTCCGCAGTATTTT.

V usage is TRBV19 and J usage is TRBJ1-6; D gene unclear. The CDR3 has 15 amino acids. With 7 bases removed from V and 8 bases from J, the gap between germline ends came to 18 bases. Per germline, CDR1 LNHDA and CDR2 SQIVND (reference sequence). The CDR3 sequence is CASTTTIPVHSPLHF. The CDR3 DNA reads TGTGCCAGTACCACCACAATACCTGTACATTCACCCCTCCACTTT.